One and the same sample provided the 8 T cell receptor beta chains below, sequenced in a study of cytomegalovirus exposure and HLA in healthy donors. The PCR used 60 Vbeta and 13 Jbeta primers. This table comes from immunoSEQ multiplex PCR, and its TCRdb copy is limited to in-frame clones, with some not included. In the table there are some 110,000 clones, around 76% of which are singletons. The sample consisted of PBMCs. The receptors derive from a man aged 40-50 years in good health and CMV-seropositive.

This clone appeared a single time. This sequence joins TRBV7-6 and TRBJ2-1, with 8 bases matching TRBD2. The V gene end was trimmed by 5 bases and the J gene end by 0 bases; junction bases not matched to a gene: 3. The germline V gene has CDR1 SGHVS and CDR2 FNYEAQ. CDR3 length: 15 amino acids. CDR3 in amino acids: CASSLSGSSYNEQFF. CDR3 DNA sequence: TGTGCCAGCAGCCTGAGCGGGAGCTCCTACAATGAGCAGTTCTTC.

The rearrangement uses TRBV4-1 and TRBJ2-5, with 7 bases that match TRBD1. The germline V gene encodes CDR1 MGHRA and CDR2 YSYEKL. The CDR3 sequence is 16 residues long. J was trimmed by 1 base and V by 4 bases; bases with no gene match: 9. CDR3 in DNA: TGCGCCAGCAGCCGAGGTGGGGGACAGAGCCAAGAGACCCAGTACTTC. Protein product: CASSRGGGQSQETQYF.

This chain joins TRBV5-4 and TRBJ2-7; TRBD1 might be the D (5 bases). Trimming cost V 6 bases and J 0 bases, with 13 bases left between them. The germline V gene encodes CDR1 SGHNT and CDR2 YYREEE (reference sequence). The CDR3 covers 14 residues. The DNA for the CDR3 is TGTGCCAGCAACCAGGGCCAGAGCTCCTACGAGCAGTACTTC. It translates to CASNQGQSSYEQYF.

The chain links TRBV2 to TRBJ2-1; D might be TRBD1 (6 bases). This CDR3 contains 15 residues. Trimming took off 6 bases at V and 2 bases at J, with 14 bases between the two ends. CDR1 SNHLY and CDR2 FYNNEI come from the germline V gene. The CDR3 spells CASSQGRWTYNEQFF. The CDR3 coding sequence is TGTGCCAGCAGCCAGGGGAGATGGACCTACAATGAGCAGTTCTTC.

The CDR3 region is CASSYGKTTYEQYF. The CDR3 DNA reads TGCGCCAGCAGCTACGGGAAGACTACCTACGAGCAGTACTTC. The genes are TRBV5-1 and TRBJ2-7; weak D call: TRBD2 (5 bases). Germline-derived CDR1 and CDR2 are SGHRS and YFSETQ. The V and J ends lost 3 bases and 2 bases respectively, with 12 bases between them. The CDR3 has 14 residues.

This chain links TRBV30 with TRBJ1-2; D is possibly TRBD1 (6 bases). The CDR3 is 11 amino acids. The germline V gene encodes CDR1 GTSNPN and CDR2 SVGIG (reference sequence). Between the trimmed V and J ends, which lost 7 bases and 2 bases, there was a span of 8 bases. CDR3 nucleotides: TGTGCCTCCACAGGGAACTATGGCTACACCTTC. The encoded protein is CASTGNYGYTF.

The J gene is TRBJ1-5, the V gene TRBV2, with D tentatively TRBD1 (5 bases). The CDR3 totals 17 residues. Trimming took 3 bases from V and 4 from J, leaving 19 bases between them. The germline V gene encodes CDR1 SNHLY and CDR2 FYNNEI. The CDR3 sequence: CASSDRPGSEENQPQHF. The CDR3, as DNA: TGTGCCAGCAGTGATCGGCCAGGGTCCGAAGAAAATCAGCCCCAGCATTTT.

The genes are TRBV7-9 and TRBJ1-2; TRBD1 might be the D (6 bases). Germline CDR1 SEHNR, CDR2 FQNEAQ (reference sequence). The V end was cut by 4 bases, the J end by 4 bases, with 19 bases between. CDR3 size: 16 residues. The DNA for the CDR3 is TGTGCCAGCAGCTCGTTTGCAGGGGCCGCCCCCTATGGCTACACCTTC. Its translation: CASSSFAGAAPYGYTF.